The clone carrying this T cell receptor beta chain has a single count. Its specificity is not known. Germline CDR1 is LNHDA and CDR2 is SQIVND (reference sequence). Trimming left V 6 bases short and J 7 bases short, with 16 bases between. This CDR3 contains 15 residues. The treatment is: approximately nine-day PBMC culture with coronavirus spike peptide pools or control peptides (ViraFEST assay). ViraFEST used peptide pools to expand antigen-specific T cells and subsequently sequenced their TCRs. The Oncomine TCR Beta short-read assay sequenced DNA from cultured CD4+ T cells. The template was genomic DNA from cultured CD4+ T cells. TCRdb re-analysed the PCR reads in MiXCR, keeping a single row per CDR3 protein. Among roughly 4,700 distinct CDR3 sequences listed, less than 70% were seen once. This entry comes from a study of vaccination and CD4 T cells after COVID-19.

The genes are TRBV19 and TRBJ1-6, with D perhaps TRBD1 (6 bases). The receptor was isolated from a human donor who had recovered from COVID-19. Sequencing was carried out using CD4+ T cells from blood, cultured in vitro. The CDR3 DNA reads as TGTGCCAGTAGCACCAACCTCCAGGGGAATTCACCCCTCCACTTT. Residues: CASSTNLQGNSPLHF. Full variable domain (outside the CDR3, taken from reference TRBV19 and TRBJ1-6): DGGITQSPKYLFRKEGQNVTLSCEQNLNHDAMYWYRQDPGQGLRLIYYSQIVNDFQKGDIAEGYSVSREKKESFPLTVTSAQKNPTAFYLCASSTNLQGNSPLHFGNGTRLTVT.